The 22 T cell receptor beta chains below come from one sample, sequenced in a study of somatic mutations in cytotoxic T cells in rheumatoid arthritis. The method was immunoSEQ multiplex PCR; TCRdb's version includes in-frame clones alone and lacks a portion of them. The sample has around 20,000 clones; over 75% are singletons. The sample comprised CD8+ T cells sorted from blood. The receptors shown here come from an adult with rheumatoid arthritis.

CDR3 coding DNA: TGTGCCAGCAGCGTAGTGACAGGGAGTGAGCAGTTCTTC. It translates to CASSVVTGSEQFF. The chain recombines TRBV9 with TRBJ2-1, with 7 bases lining up with TRBD1. CDR3 length: 13 residues. Germline V gene lookup returns CDR1 SGDLS and CDR2 YYNGEE. V was clipped by 0 bases and J by 9 bases; unmatched bases: 3.

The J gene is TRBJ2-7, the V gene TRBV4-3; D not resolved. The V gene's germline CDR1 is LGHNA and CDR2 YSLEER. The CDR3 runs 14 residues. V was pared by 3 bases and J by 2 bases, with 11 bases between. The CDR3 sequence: CASSQLDGPYEQYF. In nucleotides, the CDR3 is TGCGCCAGCAGCCAGCTAGACGGCCCCTACGAGCAGTACTTC.

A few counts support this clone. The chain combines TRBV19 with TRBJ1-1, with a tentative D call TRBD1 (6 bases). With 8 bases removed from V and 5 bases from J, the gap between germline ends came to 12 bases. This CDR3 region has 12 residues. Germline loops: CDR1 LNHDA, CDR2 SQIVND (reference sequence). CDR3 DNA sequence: TGTGCCAGTGCCAGGGGAGGGACTGAAGCTTTCTTT. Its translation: CASARGGTEAFF.

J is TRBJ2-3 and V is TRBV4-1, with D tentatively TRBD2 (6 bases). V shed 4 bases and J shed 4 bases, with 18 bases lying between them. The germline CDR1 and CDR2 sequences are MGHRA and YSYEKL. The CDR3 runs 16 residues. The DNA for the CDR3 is TGCGCCAGCAGCCCTGGACGGGCGGGCGGGGCAGATACGCAGTATTTT. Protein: CASSPGRAGGADTQYF.

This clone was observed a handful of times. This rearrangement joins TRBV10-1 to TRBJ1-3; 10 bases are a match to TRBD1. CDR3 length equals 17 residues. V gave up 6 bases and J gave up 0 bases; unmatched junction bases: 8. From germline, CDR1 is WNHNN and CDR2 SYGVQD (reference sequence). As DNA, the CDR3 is TGCGCCAGCAGCCCCGGACAGGGGGAAAACTCTGGAAACACCATATATTTT. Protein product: CASSPGQGENSGNTIYF.

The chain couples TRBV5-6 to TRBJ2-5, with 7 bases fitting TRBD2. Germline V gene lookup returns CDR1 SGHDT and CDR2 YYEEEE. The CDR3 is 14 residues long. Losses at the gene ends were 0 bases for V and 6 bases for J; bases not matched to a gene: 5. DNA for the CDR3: TGTGCCAGCAGCTTGGGCGGGGGAGGAAAGACCCAGTACTTC. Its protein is CASSLGGGGKTQYF.

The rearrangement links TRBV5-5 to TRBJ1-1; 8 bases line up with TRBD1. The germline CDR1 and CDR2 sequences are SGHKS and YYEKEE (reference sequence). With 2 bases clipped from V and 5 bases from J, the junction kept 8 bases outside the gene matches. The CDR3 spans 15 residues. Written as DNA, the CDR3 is TGTGCCAGCAGCTTCACAGGGGGACCGCGAACTGAAGCTTTCTTT. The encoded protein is CASSFTGGPRTEAFF.

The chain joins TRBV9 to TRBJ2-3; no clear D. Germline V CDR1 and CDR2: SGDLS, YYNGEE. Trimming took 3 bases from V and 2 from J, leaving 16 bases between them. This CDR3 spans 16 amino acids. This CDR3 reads CASSEGIQHLTDTQYF. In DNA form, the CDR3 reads TGTGCCAGCAGCGAAGGCATTCAACATCTCACAGATACGCAGTATTTT.

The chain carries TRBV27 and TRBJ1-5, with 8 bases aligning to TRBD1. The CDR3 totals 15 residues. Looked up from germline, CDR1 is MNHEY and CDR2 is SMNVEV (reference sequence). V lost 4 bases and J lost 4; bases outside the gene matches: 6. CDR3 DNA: TGTGCCAGCAGTTATCACAGGGGGAGTAATCAGCCCCAGCATTTT. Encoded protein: CASSYHRGSNQPQHF.

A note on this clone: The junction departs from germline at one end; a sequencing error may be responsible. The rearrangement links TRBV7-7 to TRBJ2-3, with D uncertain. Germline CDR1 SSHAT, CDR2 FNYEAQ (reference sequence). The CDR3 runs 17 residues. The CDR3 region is CASSPGPVQTSTDTQYF. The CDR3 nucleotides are TGTGCTAGCAGCCCCGGACCGGTACAGACTAGCACAGATACGCAGTATTTT.

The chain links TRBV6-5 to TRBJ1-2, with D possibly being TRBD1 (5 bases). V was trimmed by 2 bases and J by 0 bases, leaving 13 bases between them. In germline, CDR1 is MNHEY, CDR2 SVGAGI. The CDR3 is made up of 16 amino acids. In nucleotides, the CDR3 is TGTGCCAGCAGTTACCTCACGGGGGGAGCTAACTATGGCTACACCTTC. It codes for CASSYLTGGANYGYTF.

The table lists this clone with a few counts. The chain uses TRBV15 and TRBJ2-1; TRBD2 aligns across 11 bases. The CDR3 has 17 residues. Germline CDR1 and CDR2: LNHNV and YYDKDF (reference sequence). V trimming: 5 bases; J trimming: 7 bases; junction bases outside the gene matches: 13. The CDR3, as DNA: TGTGCCACCAGCGGACGGTCCCAGACTAGCGGGAAAAATGAGCAGTTCTTC. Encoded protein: CATSGRSQTSGKNEQFF. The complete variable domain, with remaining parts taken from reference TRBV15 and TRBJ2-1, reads DAMVIQNPRYQVTQFGKPVTLSCSQTLNHNVMYWYQQKSSQAPKLLFHYYDKDFNNEADTPDNFQSRRPNTSFCFLDIRSPGLGDTAMYLCATSGRSQTSGKNEQFFGPGTRLTVL.

Written as DNA, the CDR3 is TGTGCCAGCACCCCATACGCTGGGGCCAACGTCCTGACTTTC. Protein sequence: CASTPYAGANVLTF. The chain uses TRBV2 and TRBJ2-6; no definite D call. Germline lookup yields CDR1 SNHLY and CDR2 FYNNEI. Trimming took off 7 bases at V and 2 bases at J, with 9 bases between the two ends. This CDR3 spans 14 amino acids.

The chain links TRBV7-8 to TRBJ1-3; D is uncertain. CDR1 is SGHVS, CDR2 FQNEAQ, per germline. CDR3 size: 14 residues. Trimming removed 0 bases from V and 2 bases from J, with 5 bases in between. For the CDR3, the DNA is TGTGCCAGCAGCTTAGCAGGGACTGGAAACACCATATATTTT. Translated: CASSLAGTGNTIYF.

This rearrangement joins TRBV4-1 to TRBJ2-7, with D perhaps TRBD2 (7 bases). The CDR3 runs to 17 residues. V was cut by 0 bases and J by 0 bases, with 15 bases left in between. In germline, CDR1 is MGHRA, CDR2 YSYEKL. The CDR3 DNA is TGCGCCAGCAGCCAAGAGGGGGGGGCGGCCAGCTCCTACGAGCAGTACTTC. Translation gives CASSQEGGAASSYEQYF.

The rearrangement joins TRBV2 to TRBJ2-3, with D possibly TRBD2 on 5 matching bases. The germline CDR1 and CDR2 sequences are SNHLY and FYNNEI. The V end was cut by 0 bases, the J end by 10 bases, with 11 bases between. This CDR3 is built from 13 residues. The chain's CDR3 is CASSEATGLAQYF. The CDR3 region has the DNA TGTGCCAGCAGTGAAGCGACGGGATTGGCGCAGTATTTT.

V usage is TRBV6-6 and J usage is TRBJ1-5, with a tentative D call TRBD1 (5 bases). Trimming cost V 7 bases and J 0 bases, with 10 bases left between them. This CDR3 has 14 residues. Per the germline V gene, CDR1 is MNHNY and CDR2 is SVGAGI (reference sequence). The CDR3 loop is CASKRDSSNQPQHF. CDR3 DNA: TGTGCCAGCAAAAGGGACTCTAGCAATCAGCCCCAGCATTTT.

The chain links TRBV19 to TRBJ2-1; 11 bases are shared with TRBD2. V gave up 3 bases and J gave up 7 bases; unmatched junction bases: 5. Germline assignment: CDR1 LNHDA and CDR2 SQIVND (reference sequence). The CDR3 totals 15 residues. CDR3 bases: TGTGCCAGTAGTATGGGGACTAGCGGCCTAAATGAGCAGTTCTTC. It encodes CASSMGTSGLNEQFF.

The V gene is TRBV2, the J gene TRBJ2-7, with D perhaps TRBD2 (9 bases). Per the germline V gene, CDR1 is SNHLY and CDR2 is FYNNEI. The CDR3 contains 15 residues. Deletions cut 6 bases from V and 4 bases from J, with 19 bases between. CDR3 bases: TGTGCCAGCAGCCCCAGGGGGCGGGAGGGTTACGAGCAGTACTTC. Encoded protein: CASSPRGREGYEQYF.

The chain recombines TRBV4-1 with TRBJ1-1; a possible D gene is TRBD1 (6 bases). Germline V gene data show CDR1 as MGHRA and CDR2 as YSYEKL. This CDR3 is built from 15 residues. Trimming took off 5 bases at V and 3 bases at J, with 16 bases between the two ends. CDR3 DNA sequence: TGCGCCAGCAGCGGGGGGGCAGGGTGGGACACTGAAGCTTTCTTT. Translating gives CASSGGAGWDTEAFF.

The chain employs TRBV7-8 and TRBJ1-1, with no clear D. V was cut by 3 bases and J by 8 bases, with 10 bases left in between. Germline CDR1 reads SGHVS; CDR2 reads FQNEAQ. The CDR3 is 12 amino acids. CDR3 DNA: TGTGCCAGCAGCTTCATAAGGACCGAAGCTTTCTTT. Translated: CASSFIRTEAFF.

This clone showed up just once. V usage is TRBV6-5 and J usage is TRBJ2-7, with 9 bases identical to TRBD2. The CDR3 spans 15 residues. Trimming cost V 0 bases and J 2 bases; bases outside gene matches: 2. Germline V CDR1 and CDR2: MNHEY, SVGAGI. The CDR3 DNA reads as TGTGCCAGCAGTTACTCCCGCGGGGGGGCCTACGAGCAGTACTTC. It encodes CASSYSRGGAYEQYF.